The 32 T cell receptor beta chains given below trace back to one sample, sequenced in a study of CD8+CD57+ T cells in acquired aplastic anemia. TCR beta VDJ and CDR3 profiles were obtained from a genomic DNA template. One entry per CDR3 protein, called by TCRdb with MiXCR from the reads. The sample gives roughly 190,000 distinct CDR3 sequences, roughly 56% of which show up once; about 17% is in the top ten. The specimen sequenced was sorted CD4+, CD8+, or CD8+CD57+ T cells (not recorded which) from PBMCs. These receptors were obtained from a human donor in good health, serving as a control.

Concerning this clonotype: It may be a read error: a sequence one base away is much more abundant. CDR3 in DNA: TGTGCCAGCAGTTACCCGCAGGACCATGGCTACACCTTC. Its translation: CASSYPQDHGYTF. The chain recombines TRBV9 with TRBJ1-2, with D uncertain. The CDR3 loop spans 13 amino acids. Trimming shortened V by 5 bases and J by 6 bases, and 14 bases separated the two germline ends. Per germline, CDR1 SGDLS and CDR2 YYNGEE.

V usage is TRBV10-3 and J usage is TRBJ2-7, with 13 nucleotides matching TRBD2. The length of the CDR3 is 16 residues. Germline trimming cut 6 bases from V and 2 bases from J; bases unmatched to any gene: 7. The germline V gene has CDR1 ENHRY and CDR2 SYGVKD. CDR3 sequence reads: CAISRTSGGATYEQYF. CDR3 DNA sequence: TGTGCCATCAGCCGGACTAGCGGGGGTGCCACCTACGAGCAGTACTTC.

This clonotype was picked up a small number of times. The chain is built from TRBV9 and TRBJ1-1, with D hard to call. This CDR3 comprises 14 residues. The germline V and J ends were trimmed by 3 bases and 7 bases, with 16 bases remaining between them. Per germline, CDR1 SGDLS and CDR2 YYNGEE. This CDR3 is CASSASTRVNEAFF. The CDR3 DNA reads as TGTGCCAGCAGCGCCTCAACCCGGGTCAATGAAGCTTTCTTT.

This clonotype was seen repeatedly, ten times or more. The chain uses TRBV2 and TRBJ2-4; D uncertain. Germline V gene lookup returns CDR1 SNHLY and CDR2 FYNNEI. Trimming stripped 7 bases from V and 0 bases from J, with 16 bases between. The CDR3 length is 16 residues. The CDR3 DNA is TGTGCCAGCACTCACCCGTTTCTGATAGCCAAAAACATTCAGTACTTC. It specifies CASTHPFLIAKNIQYF.

The V call is TRBV5-1, the J call TRBJ2-2; D gene unclear. V lost 4 bases and J lost 4, with 14 bases in between. The CDR3 length is 15 residues. Per the germline V gene, CDR1 is SGHRS and CDR2 is YFSETQ. CDR3 residues: CASSLSVLRTGELFF. CDR3 DNA sequence: TGCGCCAGCAGCCTCAGCGTCCTGCGCACCGGGGAGCTGTTTTTT.

The chain links TRBV15 to TRBJ1-5, with unresolved D. This CDR3 spans 13 amino acids. The germline V gene encodes CDR1 LNHNV and CDR2 YYDKDF (reference sequence). V lost 3 bases to trimming and J lost 5 bases, with 8 bases between them. CDR3 protein: CATSSFEDQPQHF. The CDR3 DNA follows: TGTGCCACCAGCAGCTTTGAAGATCAGCCCCAGCATTTT. Full variable domain (remainder filled in from reference TRBV15 and TRBJ1-5): DAMVIQNPRYQVTQFGKPVTLSCSQTLNHNVMYWYQQKSSQAPKLLFHYYDKDFNNEADTPDNFQSRRPNTSFCFLDIRSPGLGDTAMYLCATSSFEDQPQHFGDGTRLSIL.

This clonotype was detected many times. The rearrangement links TRBV5-1 to TRBJ2-1, with D possibly being TRBD1 (6 bases). The V end lost 4 bases, the J end lost 3 bases, and 14 bases lay between the germline ends. The germline V gene encodes CDR1 SGHRS and CDR2 YFSETQ. The CDR3 extends over 15 amino acids. This CDR3 reads CASSQGTPDYNEQFF. CDR3 coding DNA: TGCGCCAGCAGCCAGGGGACGCCCGACTACAATGAGCAGTTCTTC.

This clonotype was observed a few times. The chain joins TRBV18 to TRBJ1-5, with no clear D. V lost 2 bases and J 4 bases, leaving 9 bases between the germline ends. Germline loops: CDR1 KGHSH, CDR2 LQKENI. The CDR3 extends over 14 amino acids. The CDR3 DNA reads as TGTGCCAGCTCACCAGTTACAGAAAATCAGCCCCAGCATTTT. Protein product: CASSPVTENQPQHF. Filled out from reference TRBV18 and TRBJ1-5, the complete variable domain reads NAGVMQNPRHLVRRRGQEARLRCSPMKGHSHVYWYRQLPEEGLKFMVYLQKENIIDESGMPKERFSAEFPKEGPSILRIQQVVRGDSAAYFCASSPVTENQPQHFGDGTRLSIL.

The V call is TRBV9, the J call TRBJ1-2; 8 bases map to TRBD1. V lost 3 bases and J lost 2; bases outside the gene matches: 6. This CDR3 has 15 residues. CDR1 and CDR2 from the germline V gene are SGDLS and YYNGEE. The CDR3 loop reads CASSASTGVNYGYTF. The CDR3 DNA sequence: TGTGCCAGCAGCGCCTCGACAGGGGTAAACTATGGCTACACCTTC.

This clonotype was counted between two and nine times. The chain combines TRBV24-1 with TRBJ2-2; 8 nucleotides agree with TRBD1. Germline loops: CDR1 KGHDR, CDR2 SFDVKD. Trimming at V came to 3 bases and at J to 3 bases, leaving 5 bases not matched to a gene. This CDR3 is built from 16 residues. The CDR3 DNA is TGTGCCACCAGTGATCGAGACAGGGGCGACACCGGGGAGCTGTTTTTT. This translates into CATSDRDRGDTGELFF.

This clonotype was counted many times. The V gene is TRBV12-3 or TRBV12-4, the J gene TRBJ1-1, with D perhaps TRBD1 (6 bases). The length of the CDR3 is 15 residues. The V end lost 6 bases, the J end lost 7 bases, and 21 bases lay between the germline ends. The CDR3 here is CASSQGRGAMYEAFF. CDR3 nucleotide sequence: TGTGCCAGCAGCCAGGGGCGGGGCGCGATGTATGAAGCTTTCTTT.

This chain joins TRBV24-1 and TRBJ1-2; TRBD1 is a possible D gene (6 bases). CDR1 and CDR2 from the germline V gene are KGHDR and SFDVKD. The CDR3 totals 12 residues. The V gene lost 3 bases and the J gene lost 14 bases, with 15 bases spanning the gap. The CDR3 spells CATSDPGTSRTF. CDR3 in DNA: TGTGCCACCAGTGATCCGGGGACATCGCGAACCTTC.

The rearrangement uses TRBV7-9 and TRBJ1-1; perhaps TRBD1 as D (5 bases). There are 15 residues in the CDR3. V was trimmed by 5 bases and J by 1 base, leaving 14 bases between them. Germline CDR1 SEHNR, CDR2 FQNEAQ (reference sequence). The CDR3 loop reads CASSTTGPGNTEAFF. The CDR3 region has the DNA TGTGCCAGCAGCACAACAGGCCCTGGGAACACTGAAGCTTTCTTT.

This clonotype was counted a few times. At one end, the junction sequence differs from germline, possibly due to a read error. The V call is TRBV20-1, the J call TRBJ1-6, with 8 bases lining up with TRBD1. CDR3 length: 13 residues. In germline, CDR1 is DFQATT, CDR2 SNEGSKA (reference sequence). CDR3 sequence: CSAGDRPSSPPHF. CDR3 coding DNA: TGCAGTGCTGGGGACAGGCCATCTTCACCCCCCCACTTT.

Ten or more counts support this clonotype. The gene calls are TRBV24-1 and TRBJ2-1; D is uncertain. This CDR3 comprises 16 residues. CDR1 and CDR2 (germline): KGHDR, SFDVKD. V dropped 1 base and J dropped 4 bases, with 13 bases sitting between them. The CDR3 DNA reads TGTGCCACCAGTGATTTCTCGGGCGCGAGGTACAATGAGCAGTTCTTC. This encodes CATSDFSGARYNEQFF.

A note on this clonotype: A read error may be the cause here, since a much bigger clone is one base away. The rearrangement uses TRBV27 and TRBJ1-6; no definite D call. The CDR3 is 14 amino acids. Per the germline V gene, CDR1 is MNHEY and CDR2 is SMNVEV (reference sequence). V dropped 8 bases and J dropped 5 bases, with 13 bases sitting between them. CDR3 residues: CASWFGMNNSPLHF. CDR3 coding DNA: TGTGCCAGCTGGTTCGGGATGAATAATTCACCCCTCCACTTT.

Worth noting for this clonotype: It is unclear where the CDR3 begins or ends on the DNA, so no DNA is shown, and the CDR3 is as TCRdb lists it. The chain joins TRBV5-4 to TRBJ2-1; TRBD2 reflects the table's D call only, with no check against the DNA. Germline V gives CDR1 SGHNT, CDR2 YYREEE (reference sequence). The CDR3 is 22 residues long, counting both termini. The CDR3 sequence is CASSFYICSARPTSGGYNEQFF.

This sequence joins TRBV7-3 and TRBJ2-7; a possible D gene is TRBD1 (5 bases). V dropped 1 base and J dropped 1 base, with 14 bases sitting between them. CDR1 and CDR2 from the germline V gene are SGHTA and FQGTGA. The CDR3 extends over 16 amino acids. This CDR3 reads CASSLSQGIGSYEQYF. The DNA for the CDR3 is TGTGCCAGCAGCTTAAGCCAGGGTATAGGGTCCTACGAGCAGTACTTC.

This rearrangement joins TRBV4-2 to TRBJ1-5, with D maybe TRBD1 (6 bases). Trimming removed 5 bases from V and 4 bases from J, with 9 bases in between. The length of the CDR3 is 13 residues. Per germline, CDR1 LGHNA and CDR2 YNFKEQ. CDR3: CASSKGGNQPQHF. The CDR3 nucleotides read TGTGCCAGCAGCAAGGGGGGGAATCAGCCCCAGCATTTT.

This clonotype has a single count. V gene TRBV7-2 combines with J gene TRBJ2-5; D not resolved. The CDR3 is 14 residues long. Trimming shortened V by 4 bases and J by 2 bases, and 11 bases separated the two germline ends. Per germline, CDR1 SGHTA and CDR2 FQGNSA. CDR3 amino acids: CASSSDNPQETQYF. Written as DNA, the CDR3 is TGTGCCAGCAGCTCCGACAATCCTCAAGAGACCCAGTACTTC. The full variable domain, its missing parts supplied by reference TRBV7-2 and TRBJ2-5, is GAGVSQSPSNKVTEKGKDVELRCDPISGHTALYWYRQSLGQGLEFLIYFQGNSAPDKSGLPSDRFSAERTGGSVSTLTIQRTQQEDSAVYLCASSSDNPQETQYFGPGTRLLVL.

Many counts were recorded for this clonotype. The V and J genes are TRBV9 and TRBJ2-3; no firm D call. CDR1 is SGDLS, CDR2 YYNGEE, per germline. This CDR3 is built from 14 residues. Trimming took off 0 bases at V and 0 bases at J, with 5 bases between the two ends. The CDR3 DNA reads as TGTGCCAGCAGCGTAGGCGTTAGCACAGATACGCAGTATTTT. Translated: CASSVGVSTDTQYF.

The V call is TRBV25-1, the J call TRBJ2-7; TRBD1 matches 8 bases. The germline V gene has CDR1 MGHDK and CDR2 SYGVNS. Unmatched junction bases numbered 7, after V lost 2 bases and J lost 7 bases. There are 14 residues in the CDR3. The CDR3 DNA reads TGTGCCAGCAGTGAACGCCAGGGGGCTGTTGAGCAGTACTTC. Amino acids: CASSERQGAVEQYF.

The J gene is TRBJ2-5, the V gene TRBV2; D is perhaps TRBD2 (7 bases). Germline-derived CDR1 and CDR2 are SNHLY and FYNNEI. This CDR3 has 16 residues. Trimming shortened V by 8 bases and J by 5 bases, and 24 bases separated the two germline ends. CDR3 coding DNA: TGTGCCAGCGGGGGGATTAGGGGGGGGGGGGGGGAGACCCAGTACTTC. Protein: CASGGIRGGGGETQYF.

The rearrangement links TRBV2 to TRBJ2-7; TRBD1 agrees at 7 bases. The ends lost 6 bases at V and 0 bases at J; junction bases unmatched: 5. Germline-derived CDR1 and CDR2 are SNHLY and FYNNEI. CDR3 size: 14 residues. The CDR3 protein is CASRGQSSSYEQYF. The CDR3, as DNA: TGTGCCAGCAGGGGACAGTCGAGCTCCTACGAGCAGTACTTC.

This clonotype showed up many times. The chain employs TRBV7-9 and TRBJ2-1; D is unresolved. This CDR3 spans 14 amino acids. V was clipped by 0 bases and J by 6 bases, with 9 bases between them. The germline V gene encodes CDR1 SEHNR and CDR2 FQNEAQ (reference sequence). The CDR3 nucleotides are TGTGCCAGCAGCTTAGCAGGGTTGTTCAATGAGCAGTTCTTC. Protein sequence: CASSLAGLFNEQFF.

The chain has TRBV2 and TRBJ1-2, with D perhaps TRBD1 (5 bases). CDR1 is SNHLY, CDR2 FYNNEI, per germline. V lost 4 bases, J lost 0 bases, and 15 bases lay in between. The CDR3 loop spans 16 amino acids. The CDR3 sequence is CASSASRDLTNYGYTF. The CDR3 nucleotides are TGTGCCAGCAGTGCATCCCGGGACCTTACTAACTATGGCTACACCTTC. The whole variable domain, remainder taken from reference TRBV2 and TRBJ1-2, is EPEVTQTPSHQVTQMGQEVILRCVPISNHLYFYWYRQILGQKVEFLVSFYNNEISEKSEIFDDQFSVERPDGSNFTLKIRSTKLEDSAMYFCASSASRDLTNYGYTFGSGTRLTVV.

This clonotype was found once. The chain uses TRBV15 and TRBJ2-7; D is possibly TRBD1 or TRBD2 (5 bases each). The CDR3 contains 15 residues. Germline values: CDR1 LNHNV, CDR2 YYDKDF (reference sequence). The V gene lost 3 bases and the J gene lost 6 bases, with 18 bases spanning the gap. CDR3 protein: CATSRGGQGKGEQYF. CDR3 coding DNA: TGTGCCACCAGCAGGGGCGGGCAGGGCAAAGGCGAGCAGTACTTC. Variable domain in full (rest from reference TRBV15 and TRBJ2-7): DAMVIQNPRYQVTQFGKPVTLSCSQTLNHNVMYWYQQKSSQAPKLLFHYYDKDFNNEADTPDNFQSRRPNTSFCFLDIRSPGLGDTAMYLCATSRGGQGKGEQYFGPGTRLTVT.

This clonotype has at least ten counts. The chain links TRBV2 to TRBJ1-4, with TRBD1 matching over 7 bases. In germline, CDR1 is SNHLY, CDR2 FYNNEI. The V and J ends lost 5 bases and 4 bases, in that order; junction bases with no gene match: 4. The CDR3 totals 14 residues. CDR3 loop: CASSYGQVNEKLFF. The DNA of the CDR3 is TGTGCCAGCAGTTACGGACAGGTTAATGAAAAACTGTTTTTT.

The chain joins TRBV20-1 to TRBJ2-5; D could derive from TRBD1 or TRBD2 (5 bases each). The CDR3 totals 12 residues. Germline CDR1 and CDR2: DFQATT and SNEGSKA (reference sequence). CDR3 coding DNA: TGCAGCGTCCGGGACGGCCAAGAGACCCAGTACTTC. The encoded protein is CSVRDGQETQYF.

V gene TRBV9 combines with J gene TRBJ2-2; D is possibly TRBD2 (5 bases). This CDR3 region has 14 residues. Germline loops: CDR1 SGDLS, CDR2 YYNGEE. Between the trimmed V and J ends, which lost 2 bases and 3 bases, there was a span of 8 bases. CDR3 protein: CASSVPGDTGELFF. CDR3 bases: TGTGCCAGCAGCGTGCCCGGGGACACCGGGGAGCTGTTTTTT.

V and J are TRBV19 and TRBJ1-1, with D tentatively TRBD1 (5 bases). The CDR3 is made up of 16 amino acids. Germline CDR1 LNHDA, CDR2 SQIVND (reference sequence). Trimming shortened V by 4 bases and J by 0 bases, and 15 bases separated the two germline ends. This CDR3 is CASSRQRTGVNTEAFF. The DNA of the CDR3 is TGTGCCAGTAGTAGACAGCGCACGGGGGTGAACACTGAAGCTTTCTTT.

Regarding this clonotype: This CDR3 is missing its conserved last phenylalanine or tryptophan, likely due to a read error. The rearrangement joins TRBV10-3 to TRBJ1-5, with TRBD1 matching over 8 bases. Germline lookup yields CDR1 ENHRY and CDR2 SYGVKD. V lost 3 bases and J lost 7; bases outside the gene matches: 5. CDR3 length: 14 amino acids. In nucleotides, the CDR3 is TGTGCCATCAGTGACCGGACAGGGAACCAGCCCCAGCATCTT. Encoded protein: CAISDRTGNQPQHL.